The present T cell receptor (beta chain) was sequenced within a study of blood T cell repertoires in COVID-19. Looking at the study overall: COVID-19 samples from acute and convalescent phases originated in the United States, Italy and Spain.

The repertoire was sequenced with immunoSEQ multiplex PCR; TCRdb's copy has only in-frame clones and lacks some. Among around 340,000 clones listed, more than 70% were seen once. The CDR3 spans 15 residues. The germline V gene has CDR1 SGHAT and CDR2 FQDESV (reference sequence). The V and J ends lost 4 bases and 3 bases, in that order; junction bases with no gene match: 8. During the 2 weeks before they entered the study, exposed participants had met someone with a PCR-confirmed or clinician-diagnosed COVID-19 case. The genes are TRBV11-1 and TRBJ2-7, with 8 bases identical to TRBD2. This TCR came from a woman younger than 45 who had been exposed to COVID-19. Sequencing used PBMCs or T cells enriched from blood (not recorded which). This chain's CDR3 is CASSSTSGVLYEQYF. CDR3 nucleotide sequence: TGTGCCAGCAGCTCCACTAGCGGAGTTCTCTACGAGCAGTACTTC.